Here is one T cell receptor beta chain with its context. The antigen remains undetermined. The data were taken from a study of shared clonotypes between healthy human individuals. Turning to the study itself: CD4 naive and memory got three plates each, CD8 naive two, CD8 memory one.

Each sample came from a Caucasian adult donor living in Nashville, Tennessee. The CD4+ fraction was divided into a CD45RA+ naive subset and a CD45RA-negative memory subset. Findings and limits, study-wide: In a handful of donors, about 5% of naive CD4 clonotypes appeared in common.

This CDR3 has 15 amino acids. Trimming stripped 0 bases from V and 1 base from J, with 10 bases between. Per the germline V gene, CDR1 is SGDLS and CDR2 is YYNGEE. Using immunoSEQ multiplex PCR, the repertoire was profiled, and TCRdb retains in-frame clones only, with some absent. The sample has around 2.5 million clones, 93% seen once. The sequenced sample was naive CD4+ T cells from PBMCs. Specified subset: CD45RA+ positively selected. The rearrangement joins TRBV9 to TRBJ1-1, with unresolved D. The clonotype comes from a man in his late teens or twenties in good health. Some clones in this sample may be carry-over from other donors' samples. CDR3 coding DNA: TGTGCCAGCAGCGTAGATGTCAGGCCGAACACTGAAGCTTTCTTT. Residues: CASSVDVRPNTEAFF.